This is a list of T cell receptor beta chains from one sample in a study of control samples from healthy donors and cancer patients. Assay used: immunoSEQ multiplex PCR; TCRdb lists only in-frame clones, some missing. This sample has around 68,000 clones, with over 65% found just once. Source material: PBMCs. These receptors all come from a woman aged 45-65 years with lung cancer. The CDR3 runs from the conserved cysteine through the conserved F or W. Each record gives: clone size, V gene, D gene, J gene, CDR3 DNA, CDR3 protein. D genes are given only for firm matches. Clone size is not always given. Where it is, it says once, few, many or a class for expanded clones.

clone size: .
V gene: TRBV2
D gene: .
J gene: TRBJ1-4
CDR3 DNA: TGTGCCAGCAGGGTACAGGGACCTAATGAAAAACTGTTTTTT
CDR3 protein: CASRVQGPNEKLFF

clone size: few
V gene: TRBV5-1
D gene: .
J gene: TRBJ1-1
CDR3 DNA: TGCGCCAGCAGCTCGCCTCGGGACCCAATTAAAGTAACCACTGAAGCTTTCTTT
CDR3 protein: CASSSPRDPIKVTTEAFF

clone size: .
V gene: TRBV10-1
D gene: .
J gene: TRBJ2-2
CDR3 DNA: TGCGCCAGCAGTGAGCGCCTCCGAGGGGCGAACACCGGGGAGCTGTTTTTT
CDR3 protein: CASSERLRGANTGELFF

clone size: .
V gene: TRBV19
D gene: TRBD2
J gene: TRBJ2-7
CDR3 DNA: TGTGCCAGTAGTCTCTCTCAGGGTGCGGGACTAGTGCTCTTGTACGAGCAGTACTTC
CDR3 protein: CASSLSQGAGLVLLYEQYF

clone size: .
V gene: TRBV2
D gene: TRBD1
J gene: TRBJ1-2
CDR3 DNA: TGTGCCAGCAGTGTCTCGGGACAGGGAAATGTATATGGCTACACCTTC
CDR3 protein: CASSVSGQGNVYGYTF

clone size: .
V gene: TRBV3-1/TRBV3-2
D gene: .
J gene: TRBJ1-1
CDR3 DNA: TGTGCCAGCAGCCAAGGGTGGGACGTAGCTTTCTTT
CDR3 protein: CASSQGWDVAFF

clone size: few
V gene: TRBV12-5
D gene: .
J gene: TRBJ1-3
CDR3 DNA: TGTGCTAGTGGCTTAACCAGCTCTGGAAACACCATATATTTT
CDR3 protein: CASGLTSSGNTIYF

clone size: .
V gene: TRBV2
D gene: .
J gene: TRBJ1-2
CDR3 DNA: TGTGCCAGCAGTGTCCTGGAGGGGGGCTACACCTTC
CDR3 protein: CASSVLEGGYTF

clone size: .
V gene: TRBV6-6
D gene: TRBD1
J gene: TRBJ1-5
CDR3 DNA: TGTGCCAGCAGTAAGGGGGCTGCCAATCAGCCCCAGCATTTT
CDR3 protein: CASSKGAANQPQHF

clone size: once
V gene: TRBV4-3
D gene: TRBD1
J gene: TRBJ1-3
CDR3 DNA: TGCGCCAGCAGCTGGGGGACAGGACCTATCTCTGGAAACACCATATATTTT
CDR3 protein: CASSWGTGPISGNTIYF